This passage covers 5 T cell receptor beta chains from one sample sequenced in a study of T-cell reconstitution after alpha-beta-depleted transplantation in children. Preparation of the TCRbeta library was carried out with unique molecular identifiers. Via MiXCR, TCRdb re-called the PCR reads, giving one row per CDR3 protein. The sample yields about 600,000 distinct CDR3 sequences, about 10% seen once. Sequencing used PBMCs from the stem cell graft donor, obtained from the stem cell graft. These receptors were obtained from a human donor who donated a stem cell graft to a child with acute myeloid leukemia.

This clonotype was found many times. V gene TRBV29-1 combines with J gene TRBJ2-1; D unresolved. CDR3 length: 14 amino acids. Germline-derived CDR1 and CDR2 are SQVTM and ANQGSEA. Trimming shortened V by 2 bases and J by 0 bases, and 8 bases separated the two germline ends. CDR3 amino acids: CSVEFWSSYNEQFF. DNA of the CDR3: TGCAGCGTTGAATTCTGGAGCTCCTACAATGAGCAGTTCTTC.

Ten or more counts support this clonotype. The genes are TRBV12-3 or TRBV12-4 and TRBJ1-1; weak D call: TRBD1 (5 bases). This CDR3 spans 13 amino acids. Deletions cut 3 bases from V and 2 bases from J, with 7 bases between. The CDR3 is CASSFGHNTEAFF. The CDR3 DNA reads as TGTGCCAGCAGTTTTGGACACAACACTGAAGCTTTCTTT.

This clonotype was detected only a few times. V gene TRBV25-1 combines with J gene TRBJ1-1; D gene unclear. Trimming shortened V by 6 bases and J by 0 bases, and 14 bases separated the two germline ends. Germline CDR1 reads MGHDK; CDR2 reads SYGVNS. The CDR3 is made up of 15 amino acids. This CDR3 reads CASSATRNMNTEAFF. The CDR3 DNA reads TGTGCCAGCAGCGCCACCAGGAACATGAACACTGAAGCTTTCTTT.

The J gene is TRBJ2-1, the V gene TRBV9; D unresolved. CDR1 and CDR2 from the germline V gene are SGDLS and YYNGEE. The ends were cut back, 4 bases at V and 0 bases at J, with 17 bases in the middle. There are 17 residues in the CDR3. CDR3 sequence: CASSKPSDLSSYNEQFF. In DNA form, the CDR3 reads TGTGCCAGCAGCAAACCTTCGGACCTGAGCTCCTACAATGAGCAGTTCTTC.

The chain joins TRBV12-3 or TRBV12-4 to TRBJ2-7; 7 nucleotides line up with TRBD1. V was clipped by 6 bases and J by 2 bases; unmatched bases: 7. The CDR3 runs 14 residues. The CDR3 DNA sequence: TGTGCCAGCAGCCGCGGACAGGTGACCTACGAGCAGTACTTC. Its protein product is CASSRGQVTYEQYF.